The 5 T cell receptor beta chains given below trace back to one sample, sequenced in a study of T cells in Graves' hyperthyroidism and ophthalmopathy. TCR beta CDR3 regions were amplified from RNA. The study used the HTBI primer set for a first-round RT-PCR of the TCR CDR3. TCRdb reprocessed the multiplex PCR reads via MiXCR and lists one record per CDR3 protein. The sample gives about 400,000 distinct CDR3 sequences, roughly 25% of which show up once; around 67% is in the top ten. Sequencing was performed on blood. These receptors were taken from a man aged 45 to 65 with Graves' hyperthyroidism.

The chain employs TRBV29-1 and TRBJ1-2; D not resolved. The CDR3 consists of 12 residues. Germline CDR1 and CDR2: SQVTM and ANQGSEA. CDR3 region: CAILGVTYGYTF. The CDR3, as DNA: TGCGCTATCCTCGGGGTTACATATGGCTACACCTTC.

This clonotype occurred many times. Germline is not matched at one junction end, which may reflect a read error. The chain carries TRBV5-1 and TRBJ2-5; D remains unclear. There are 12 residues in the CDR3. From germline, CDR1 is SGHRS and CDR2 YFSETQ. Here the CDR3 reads CASSLPQETQYF. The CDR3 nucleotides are TGTGCCAGCAGCTTACCCCAAGAGACCCAGTACTTC. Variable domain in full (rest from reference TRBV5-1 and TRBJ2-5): KAGVTQTPRYLIKTRGQQVTLSCSPISGHRSVSWYQQTPGQGLQFLFEYFSETQRNKGNFPGRFSGRQFSNSRSEMNVSTLELGDSALYLCASSLPQETQYFGPGTRLLVL.

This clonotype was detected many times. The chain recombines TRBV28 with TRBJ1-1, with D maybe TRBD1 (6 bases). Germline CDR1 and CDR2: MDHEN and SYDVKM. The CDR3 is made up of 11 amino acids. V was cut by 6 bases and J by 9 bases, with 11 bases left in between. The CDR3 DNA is TGTGCCAGCAGCCCCGGACAGAAAGCTTTCTTT. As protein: CASSPGQKAFF.

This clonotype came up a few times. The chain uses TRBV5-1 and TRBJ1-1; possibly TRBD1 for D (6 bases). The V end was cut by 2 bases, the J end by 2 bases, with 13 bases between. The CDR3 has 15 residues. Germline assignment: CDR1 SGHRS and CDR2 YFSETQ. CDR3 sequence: CASSFSDRGNTEAFF. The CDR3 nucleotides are TGCGCCAGCAGCTTCTCGGACAGAGGAAACACTGAAGCTTTCTTT.

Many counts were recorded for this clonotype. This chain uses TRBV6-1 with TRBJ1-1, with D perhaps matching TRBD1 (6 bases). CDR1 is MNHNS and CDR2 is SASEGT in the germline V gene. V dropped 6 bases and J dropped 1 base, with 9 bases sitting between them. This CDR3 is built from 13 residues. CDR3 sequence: CASRIQGNTEAFF. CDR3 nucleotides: TGTGCCAGCAGGATACAGGGGAACACTGAAGCTTTCTTT.